These 3 T cell receptor beta chains share one sample of origin, sequenced in a study of T cell changes during pregnancy in multiple sclerosis. Sequenced by immunoSEQ multiplex PCR; TCRdb stores in-frame clones only, minus some. The table has tens of thousands of clones, around 93% seen once; the top ten hold about 1.7%. Sequences were derived from peripheral blood, sampled after pregnancy. The receptors here all came from a female donor with multiple sclerosis, enrolled in a pregnancy study.

As to this clone: The junction does not match germline at one end; this may be a read error. The chain recombines TRBV28 with TRBJ1-1, with a possible D match to TRBD1 (5 bases). Germline-derived CDR1 and CDR2 are MDHEN and SYDVKM. This CDR3 contains 17 residues. CDR3 in amino acids: CASSLQFGRALKTEAFF. The DNA for the CDR3 is TGTGCCAGCAGTTTACAGTTCGGCAGGGCCCTGAAGACTGAAGCTTTCTTT.

The chain couples TRBV6-6 to TRBJ1-2; D unresolved. The V end was cut by 8 bases, the J end by 5 bases, with 9 bases between. This CDR3 spans 11 amino acids. Germline assignment: CDR1 MNHNY and CDR2 SVGAGI (reference sequence). In DNA, the CDR3 is TGTGCCAGCCAAGCCCCATATGGCTACACCTTC. The encoded protein is CASQAPYGYTF.

This chain uses TRBV19 with TRBJ1-2; possible D gene TRBD1, 5 bases. Per germline, CDR1 LNHDA and CDR2 SQIVND (reference sequence). CDR3 length: 14 amino acids. V was cut by 8 bases and J by 0 bases, with 13 bases left in between. The CDR3: CASQPRGSNYGYTF. The CDR3 bases are TGTGCCAGTCAGCCGCGGGGGTCTAACTATGGCTACACCTTC.